Listed below are T cell receptor beta chains from one sample, sequenced in a study of cytomegalovirus exposure and HLA in healthy donors. Using immunoSEQ multiplex PCR, the repertoire was profiled, and TCRdb retains in-frame clones only, with some absent. The repertoire consists of tens of thousands of clones, with 90% to 97% occurring once and the leading ten covering approximately 1.2%. The sample consisted of PBMCs. These receptor sequences come from a woman in her late teens or twenties in good health and CMV-seronegative. Each CDR3 is given with its conserved first and last residue. The D gene is left open where the match is weak.

J	D	V	DNA	CDR3
TRBJ2-2	NA	TRBV7-9	TGTGCCAGCAGCCGCGGGACAGTATACACCGGGGAGCTGTTTTTT	CASSRGTVYTGELFF
TRBJ2-3	TRBD2	TRBV7-2	TGTGCCAGCAGCTTAGCGTTAGCGGGAGGGGGGGCAGATACGCAGTATTTT	CASSLALAGGGADTQYF
TRBJ1-5	NA	TRBV19	TGTGCCAGTAGACCACGCGGGAATAGCAATCAGCCCCAGCATTTT	CASRPRGNSNQPQHF
TRBJ2-1	TRBD1	TRBV27	TGTGCCAGCAGTCCGACGGACAGGGGGCTACGTGAGCAGTTCTTC	CASSPTDRGLREQFF
TRBJ2-7	TRBD1	TRBV7-6	TGTGCCAGCAGCTTAGAAACCAGGGGGCCCTACGAGCAGTACTTC	CASSLETRGPYEQYF
TRBJ1-2	NA	TRBV5-1	TGCGCCAGCAGCCTTGGATTCGGACTCTCCTATGGCTACACCTTC	CASSLGFGLSYGYTF
TRBJ1-5	NA	TRBV2	TGTGCCAGCAGTGATTGGGGAGGCAATCAGCCCCAGCATTTT	CASSDWGGNQPQHF
TRBJ1-5	NA	TRBV7-2	TGTGCCAGCAGCTTAGCAACTAGGGTAGCCCAGCCCCAGCATTTT	CASSLATRVAQPQHF
TRBJ2-6	NA	TRBV14	TGTGCCAGCAGCCACCTGGGGGGCTCTGGGGCCAACGTCCTGACTTTC	CASSHLGGSGANVLTF
TRBJ1-1	TRBD1	TRBV10-2	TGCGCCAGCGGGACAGGGTTGGCTGAAGCTTTCTTT	CASGTGLAEAFF
TRBJ1-2	NA	TRBV5-4	TGTGCCAGCAGCTTAGCCGCCGGCTATGGCTACACCTTC	CASSLAAGYGYTF